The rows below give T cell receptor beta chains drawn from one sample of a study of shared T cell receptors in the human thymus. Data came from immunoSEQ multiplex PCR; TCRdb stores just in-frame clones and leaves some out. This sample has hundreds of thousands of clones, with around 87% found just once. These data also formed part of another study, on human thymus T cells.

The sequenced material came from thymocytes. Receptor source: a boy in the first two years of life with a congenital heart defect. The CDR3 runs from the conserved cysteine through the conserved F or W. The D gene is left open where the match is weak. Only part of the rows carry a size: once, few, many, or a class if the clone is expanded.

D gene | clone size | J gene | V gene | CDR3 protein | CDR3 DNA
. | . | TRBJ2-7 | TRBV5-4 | CASSRTAHSYEQYF | TGTGCCAGCAGCAGGACAGCTCACTCCTACGAGCAGTACTTC
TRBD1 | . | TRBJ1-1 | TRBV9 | CASSGRTGVNTEAFF | TGTGCCAGCAGCGGTCGGACAGGGGTGAACACTGAAGCTTTCTTT
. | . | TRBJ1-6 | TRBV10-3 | CAISGTGSNSPLHF | TGTGCCATCAGCGGAACAGGGTCGAATTCACCCCTCCACTTT
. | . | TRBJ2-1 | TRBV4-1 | CASSPGGYNEQFF | TGCGCCAGCAGTCCAGGGGGGTACAATGAGCAGTTCTTC
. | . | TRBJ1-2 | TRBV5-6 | CASSAQLGYGYTF | TGTGCCAGCAGCGCACAACTAGGGTATGGCTACACCTTC
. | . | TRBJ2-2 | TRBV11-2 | CASSLGAYANTGELFF | TGTGCCAGCAGCTTAGGAGCGTACGCGAACACCGGGGAGCTGTTTTTT
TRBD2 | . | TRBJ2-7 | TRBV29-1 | CSVSGGGTDYEQYF | TGCAGCGTTTCGGGAGGCGGGACTGATTACGAGCAGTACTTC
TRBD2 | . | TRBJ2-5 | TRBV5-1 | CASSRAVLAGGHVYQETQYF | TGCGCCAGCAGCAGGGCGGTACTAGCGGGGGGCCACGTATACCAAGAGACCCAGTACTTC
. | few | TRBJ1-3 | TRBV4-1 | CASSQEDFSGNTIYF | TGCGCCAGCAGCCAAGAGGACTTCTCTGGAAACACCATATATTTT
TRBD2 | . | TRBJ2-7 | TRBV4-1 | CASSQEGHLSGGYYEQYF | TGCGCCAGCAGCCAAGAGGGACACCTTAGCGGGGGGTACTACGAGCAGTACTTC
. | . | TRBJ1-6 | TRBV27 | CASKKGQQNSPLHF | TGTGCCAGTAAAAAAGGACAGCAAAATTCACCCCTCCACTTT
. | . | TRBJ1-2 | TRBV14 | CASSQEGGAHYGYTF | TGTGCCAGCAGCCAAGAAGGGGGGGCCCACTATGGCTACACCTTC